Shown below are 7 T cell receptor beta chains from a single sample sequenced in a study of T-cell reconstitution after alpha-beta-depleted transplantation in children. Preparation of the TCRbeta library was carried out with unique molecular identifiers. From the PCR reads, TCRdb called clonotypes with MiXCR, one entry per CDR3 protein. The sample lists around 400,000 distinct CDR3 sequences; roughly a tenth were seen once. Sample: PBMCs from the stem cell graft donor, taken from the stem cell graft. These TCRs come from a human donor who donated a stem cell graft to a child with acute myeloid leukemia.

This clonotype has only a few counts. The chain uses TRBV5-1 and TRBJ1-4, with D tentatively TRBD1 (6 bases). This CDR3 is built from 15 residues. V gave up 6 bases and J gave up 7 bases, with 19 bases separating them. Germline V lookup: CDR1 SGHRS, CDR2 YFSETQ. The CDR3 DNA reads TGCGCCAGCAAAAGGACGGGGGGGGCTATTGAAAAACTGTTTTTT. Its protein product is CASKRTGGAIEKLFF.

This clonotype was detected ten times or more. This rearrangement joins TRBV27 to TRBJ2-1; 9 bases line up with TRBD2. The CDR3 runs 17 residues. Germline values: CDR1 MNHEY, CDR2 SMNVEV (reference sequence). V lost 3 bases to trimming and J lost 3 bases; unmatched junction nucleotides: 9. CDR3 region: CASSFGGGRAGYNEQFF. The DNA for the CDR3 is TGTGCCAGCAGTTTCGGGGGCGGGAGGGCCGGCTACAATGAGCAGTTCTTC.

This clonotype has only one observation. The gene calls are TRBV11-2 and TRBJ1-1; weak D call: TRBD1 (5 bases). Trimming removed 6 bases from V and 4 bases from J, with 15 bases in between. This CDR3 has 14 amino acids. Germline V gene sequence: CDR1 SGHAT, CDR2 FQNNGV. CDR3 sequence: CASRVGGTSTEAFF. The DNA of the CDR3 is TGTGCCAGCAGGGTGGGGGGAACGAGCACTGAAGCTTTCTTT.

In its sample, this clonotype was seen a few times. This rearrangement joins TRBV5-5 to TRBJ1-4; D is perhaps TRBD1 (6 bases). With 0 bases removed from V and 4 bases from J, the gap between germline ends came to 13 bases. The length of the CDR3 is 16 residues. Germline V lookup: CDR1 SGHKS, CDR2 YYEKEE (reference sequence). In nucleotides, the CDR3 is TGTGCCAGCAGCTTGGTTCGGACAGCTAGTAATGAAAAACTGTTTTTT. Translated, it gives CASSLVRTASNEKLFF. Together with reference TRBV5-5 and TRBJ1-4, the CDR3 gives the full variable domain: DAGVTQSPTHLIKTRGQQVTLRCSPISGHKSVSWYQQVLGQGPQFIFQYYEKEERGRGNFPDRFSARQFPNYSSELNVNALLLGDSALYLCASSLVRTASNEKLFFGSGTQLSVL.

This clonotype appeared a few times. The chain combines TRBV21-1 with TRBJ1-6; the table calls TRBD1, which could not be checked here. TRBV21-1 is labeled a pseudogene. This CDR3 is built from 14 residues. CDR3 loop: CATIPGTHSRPLHF. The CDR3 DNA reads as TGTGCCACCATTCCCGGGACACACTCTCGCCCCCTCCACTTT.

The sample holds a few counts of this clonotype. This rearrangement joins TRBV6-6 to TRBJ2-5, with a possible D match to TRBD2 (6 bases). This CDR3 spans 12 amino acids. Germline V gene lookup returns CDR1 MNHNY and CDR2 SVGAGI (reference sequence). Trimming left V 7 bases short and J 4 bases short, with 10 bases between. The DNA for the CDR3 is TGTGCCAGCACCTTCGGGGGAGAGACCCAGTACTTC. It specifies CASTFGGETQYF.

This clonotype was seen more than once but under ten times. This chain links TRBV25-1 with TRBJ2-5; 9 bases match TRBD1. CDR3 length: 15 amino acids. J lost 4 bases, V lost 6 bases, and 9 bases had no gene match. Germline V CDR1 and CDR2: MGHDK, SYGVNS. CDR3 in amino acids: CASRSGTGRTETQYF. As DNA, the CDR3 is TGTGCCAGCAGATCCGGGACAGGGAGGACAGAGACCCAGTACTTC.